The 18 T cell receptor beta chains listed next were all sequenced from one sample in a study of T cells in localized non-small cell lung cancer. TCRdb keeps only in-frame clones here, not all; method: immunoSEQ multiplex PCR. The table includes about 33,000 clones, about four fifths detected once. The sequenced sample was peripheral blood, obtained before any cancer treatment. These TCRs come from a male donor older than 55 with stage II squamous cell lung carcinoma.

The CDR3 spells CASTSPPQPQHF. CDR3 DNA: TGTGCCAGCACCTCTCCCCCTCAGCCCCAGCATTTT. The chain combines TRBV6-5 with TRBJ1-5; D is ambiguous. This CDR3 is 12 amino acids long. Germline values: CDR1 MNHEY, CDR2 SVGAGI. V shed 7 bases and J shed 6 bases, with 10 bases lying between them.

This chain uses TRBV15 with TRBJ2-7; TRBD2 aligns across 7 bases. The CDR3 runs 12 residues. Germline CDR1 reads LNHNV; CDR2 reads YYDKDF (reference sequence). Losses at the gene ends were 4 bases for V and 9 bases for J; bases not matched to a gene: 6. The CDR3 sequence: CATSILGEGQYF. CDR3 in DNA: TGTGCCACCAGCATCCTGGGGGAGGGGCAGTACTTC.

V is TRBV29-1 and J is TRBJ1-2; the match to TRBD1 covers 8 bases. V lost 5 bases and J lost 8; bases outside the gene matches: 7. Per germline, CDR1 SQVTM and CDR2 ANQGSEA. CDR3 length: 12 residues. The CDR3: CSVPQGARGYTF. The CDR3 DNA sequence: TGCAGCGTTCCGCAGGGGGCGCGGGGCTACACCTTC. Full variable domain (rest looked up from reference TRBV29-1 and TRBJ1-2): SAVISQKPSRDICQRGTSLTIQCQVDSQVTMMFWYRQQPGQSLTLIATANQGSEATYESGFVIDKFPISRPNLTFSTLTVSNMSPEDSSIYLCSVPQGARGYTFGSGTRLTVV.

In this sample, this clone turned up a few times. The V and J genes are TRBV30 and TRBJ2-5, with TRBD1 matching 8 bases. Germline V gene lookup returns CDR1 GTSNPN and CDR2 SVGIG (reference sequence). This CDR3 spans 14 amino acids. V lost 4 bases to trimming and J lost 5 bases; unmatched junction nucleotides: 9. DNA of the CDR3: TGTGCCTGGAAGGCGGCAGGGGGCGAGGAGACCCAGTACTTC. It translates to CAWKAAGGEETQYF.

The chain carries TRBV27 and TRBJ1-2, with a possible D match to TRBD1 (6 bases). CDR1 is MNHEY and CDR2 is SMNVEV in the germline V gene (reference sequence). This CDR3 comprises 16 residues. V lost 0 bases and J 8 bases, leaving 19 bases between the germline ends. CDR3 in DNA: TGTGCCAGCAGTTTATCGGGGACAACAGAATTTGGAGGCTACACCTTC. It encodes CASSLSGTTEFGGYTF.

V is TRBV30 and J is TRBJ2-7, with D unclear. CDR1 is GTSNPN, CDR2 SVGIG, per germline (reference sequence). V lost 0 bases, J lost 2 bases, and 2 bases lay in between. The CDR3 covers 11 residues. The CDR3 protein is CAWSVAYEQYF. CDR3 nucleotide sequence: TGTGCCTGGAGTGTAGCCTACGAGCAGTACTTC.

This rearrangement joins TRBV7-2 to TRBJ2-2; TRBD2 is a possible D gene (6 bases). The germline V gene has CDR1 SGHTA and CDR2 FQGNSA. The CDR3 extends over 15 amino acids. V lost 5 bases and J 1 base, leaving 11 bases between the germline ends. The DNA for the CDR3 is TGTGCCAGCAGCATTGGGCGGGGGAACACCGGGGAGCTGTTTTTT. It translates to CASSIGRGNTGELFF.

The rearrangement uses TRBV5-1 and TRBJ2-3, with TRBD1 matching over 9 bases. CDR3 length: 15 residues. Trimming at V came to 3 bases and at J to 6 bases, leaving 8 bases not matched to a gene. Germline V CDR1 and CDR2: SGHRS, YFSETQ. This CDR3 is CASSSTGGTGDTQYF. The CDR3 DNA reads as TGCGCCAGCAGCTCGACAGGGGGGACGGGGGATACGCAGTATTTT.

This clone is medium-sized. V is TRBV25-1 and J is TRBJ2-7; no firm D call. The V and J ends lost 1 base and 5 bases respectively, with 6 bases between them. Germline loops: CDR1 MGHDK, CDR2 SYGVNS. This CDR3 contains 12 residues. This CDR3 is CASSELGDEQYF. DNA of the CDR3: TGTGCCAGCAGTGAATTGGGTGACGAGCAGTACTTC.

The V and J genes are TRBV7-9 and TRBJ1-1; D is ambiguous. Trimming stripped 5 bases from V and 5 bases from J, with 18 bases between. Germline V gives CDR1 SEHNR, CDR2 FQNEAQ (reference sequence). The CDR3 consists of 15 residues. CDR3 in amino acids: CASSLRGRQSTEAFF. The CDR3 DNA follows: TGTGCCAGCAGCCTCCGCGGACGGCAATCGACTGAAGCTTTCTTT.

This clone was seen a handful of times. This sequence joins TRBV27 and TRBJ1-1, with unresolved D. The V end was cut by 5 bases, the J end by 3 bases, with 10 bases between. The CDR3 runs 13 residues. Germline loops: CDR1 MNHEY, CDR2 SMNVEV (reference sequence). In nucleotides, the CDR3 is TGTGCCAGCAGTACCCGCCCGGACACTGAAGCTTTCTTT. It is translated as CASSTRPDTEAFF.

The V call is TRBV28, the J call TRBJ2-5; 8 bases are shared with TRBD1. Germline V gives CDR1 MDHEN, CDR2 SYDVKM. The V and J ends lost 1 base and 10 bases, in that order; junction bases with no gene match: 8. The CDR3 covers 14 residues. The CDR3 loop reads CASSLSGGGRDQYF. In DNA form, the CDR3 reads TGTGCCAGCAGTTTATCAGGGGGCGGGCGGGACCAGTACTTC. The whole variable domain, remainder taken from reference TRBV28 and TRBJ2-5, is DVKVTQSSRYLVKRTGEKVFLECVQDMDHENMFWYRQDPGLGLRLIYFSYDVKMKEKGDIPEGYSVSREKKERFSLILESASTNQTSMYLCASSLSGGGRDQYFGPGTRLLVL.

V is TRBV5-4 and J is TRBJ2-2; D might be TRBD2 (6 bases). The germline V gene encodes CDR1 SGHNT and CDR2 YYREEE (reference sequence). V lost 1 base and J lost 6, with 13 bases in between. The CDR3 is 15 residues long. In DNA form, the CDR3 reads TGTGCCAGCAGCTTGTGGAGGGAGGAGGCCGGGGAGCTGTTTTTT. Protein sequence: CASSLWREEAGELFF.

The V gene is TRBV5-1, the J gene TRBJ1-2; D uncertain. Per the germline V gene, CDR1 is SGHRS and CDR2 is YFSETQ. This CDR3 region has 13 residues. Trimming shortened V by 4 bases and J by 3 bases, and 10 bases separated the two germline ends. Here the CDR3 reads CASSPEVDYGYTF. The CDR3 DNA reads TGCGCCAGCAGCCCTGAGGTGGACTATGGCTACACCTTC.

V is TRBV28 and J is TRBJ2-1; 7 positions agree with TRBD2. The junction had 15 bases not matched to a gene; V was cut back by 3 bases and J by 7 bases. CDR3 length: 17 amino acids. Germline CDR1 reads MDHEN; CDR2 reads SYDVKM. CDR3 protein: CASSFSGGARAGNEQFF. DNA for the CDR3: TGTGCCAGCAGTTTTTCGGGAGGAGCCCGCGCCGGGAATGAGCAGTTCTTC.

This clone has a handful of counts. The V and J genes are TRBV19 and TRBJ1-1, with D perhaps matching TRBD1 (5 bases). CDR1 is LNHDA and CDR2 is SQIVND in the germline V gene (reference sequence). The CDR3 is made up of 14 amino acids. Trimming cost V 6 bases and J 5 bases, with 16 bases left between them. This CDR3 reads CASSKTAARTEAFF. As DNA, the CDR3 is TGTGCCAGTAGCAAGACAGCGGCCCGGACTGAAGCTTTCTTT.

CDR3 sequence reads: CASSLAGGGIGELFF. As DNA, the CDR3 is TGTGCCAGTTCCCTAGCGGGGGGAGGTATCGGGGAGCTGTTTTTT. The chain joins TRBV19 to TRBJ2-2; 11 nucleotides match TRBD2. CDR1 LNHDA and CDR2 SQIVND come from the germline V gene (reference sequence). J lost 7 bases, V lost 8 bases, and 9 bases had no gene match. CDR3 length: 15 residues.

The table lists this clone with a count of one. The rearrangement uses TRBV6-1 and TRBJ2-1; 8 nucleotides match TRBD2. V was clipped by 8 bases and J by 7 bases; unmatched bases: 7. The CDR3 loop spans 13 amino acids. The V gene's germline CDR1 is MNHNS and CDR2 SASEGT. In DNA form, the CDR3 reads TGTGCCAGCGGGTTAGCGGGACCTAATGAGCAGTTCTTC. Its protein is CASGLAGPNEQFF.